The rows below give T cell receptor beta chains drawn from one sample of a study of T-cell reconstitution after alpha-beta-depleted transplantation in children. One entry per CDR3 protein, called by TCRdb with MiXCR from the PCR reads. Found here are around 200,000 distinct CDR3 sequences, 8.5% to 10% of them singletons; the top ten hold around 6%. This sample comprised PBMCs from the stem cell graft donor, obtained from the stem cell graft. The origin of the receptors is a human donor who donated a stem cell graft to a child with acute lymphoblastic leukemia. The CDR3 runs from the conserved cysteine through the conserved F or W. Part of the rows lack a size; the others show once, few, many or a class for expanded clones.

CDR3 protein	clone size	V gene	J gene
CASRGSVSYEQYF	NA	TRBV7-9	TRBJ2-7
CASGVGALNTGELFF	few	TRBV10-2	TRBJ2-2
CALSGAEGRNTGELFF	few	TRBV10-3	TRBJ2-2
CASSPRVTSSSYEQYF	many	TRBV19	TRBJ2-7
CASSLFLAGGTGELFF	NA	TRBV27	TRBJ2-2
CASSQASGGAPDTQYF	few	TRBV4-1	TRBJ2-3
CASRHPEVSGNTEAFF	NA	TRBV5-1	TRBJ1-1
CASTGTSMSGELFF	many	TRBV6-2/TRBV6-3	TRBJ2-2
CSANGQGGADTQYF	few	TRBV20-1	TRBJ2-3
CASSKTSGNTGELFF	many	TRBV7-6	TRBJ2-2
CATSERTDTQYF	many	TRBV24-1	TRBJ2-3
CASSLDSDMRGGYTF	many	TRBV5-1	TRBJ1-2
CASSPSGGSSYNEQFF	NA	TRBV7-2	TRBJ2-1
CSAKRDSSSYEQYF	many	TRBV20-1	TRBJ2-7
CASSQGSGDPYEQYF	NA	TRBV4-2	TRBJ2-7
CASSQDLDRSNTEAFF	many	TRBV4-3	TRBJ1-1
CASSQFGGTNYGYTF	few	TRBV3-1	TRBJ1-2
CATSDLDYADTQYF	few	TRBV24-1	TRBJ2-3
CSAGRDRTVYEQYF	few	TRBV20-1	TRBJ2-7
CASKNRGLRAFF	NA	TRBV12-3/TRBV12-4	TRBJ1-1
CASSSTGTSGNEQFF	few	TRBV27	TRBJ2-1
CATSDGGYSNQPQHF	many	TRBV24-1	TRBJ1-5
CSVEETANQPQHF	many	TRBV29-1	TRBJ1-5
CASTRTGSREKLFF	few	TRBV12-3/TRBV12-4	TRBJ1-4
CAASVGAAEAFF	NA	TRBV6-2/TRBV6-3	TRBJ1-1
CASSPLGQPQHF	many	TRBV27	TRBJ1-5
CASSLSSGQNEQFF	many	TRBV7-6	TRBJ2-1
CASKRDVNTGELFF	many	TRBV2	TRBJ2-2
CASSQRVGYGYTF	few	TRBV3-1	TRBJ1-2
CSAMSGTGTGNTIYF	many	TRBV20-1	TRBJ1-3
CSARDSGVEQFF	few	TRBV20-1	TRBJ2-1
CATSRLGTYNEQFF	NA	TRBV6-2/TRBV6-3	TRBJ2-1
CAWDTGQDSNQPQHF	NA	TRBV30	TRBJ1-5
CASSPRETRSQPQHF	few	TRBV19	TRBJ1-5
CATGELFF	many	TRBV4-3	TRBJ2-2
CASSLGLAGNTGELFF	many	TRBV5-1	TRBJ2-2
CASSLDVNTEAFF	few	TRBV5-1	TRBJ1-1
CASSKAGGPVNEQFF	few	TRBV5-1	TRBJ2-1
CASSRGLADSSYEQYF	NA	TRBV4-3	TRBJ2-7
CASQKERSIGGDTQYF	NA	TRBV6-6	TRBJ2-3
CASSSPGRESYEQYF	NA	TRBV12-3/TRBV12-4	TRBJ2-7
CASALAESPGGYEQYF	few	TRBV7-9	TRBJ2-7
CASSQGPDTFTDTQYF	NA	TRBV14	TRBJ2-3
CAISERQDTAEAFF	NA	TRBV10-3	TRBJ1-1
CASSYQQFGTGDYGYTF	few	TRBV6-5	TRBJ1-2
CASSLSSEAFF	many	TRBV16	TRBJ1-1
CASSYVLGDPANSPLHF	many	TRBV6-2/TRBV6-3	TRBJ1-6
CATSWDYYNEQFF	NA	TRBV24-1	TRBJ2-1
CASTLGASDSGEQYF	few	TRBV13	TRBJ2-7
CASSGDRRGGYTF	few	TRBV12-3/TRBV12-4	TRBJ1-2
CASSASGGPENEQFF	few	TRBV11-1	TRBJ2-1
CASSWGLGNNEQFF	many	TRBV7-6	TRBJ2-1
CASSRGDSTDTQYF	many	TRBV5-1	TRBJ2-3
CASSNGGPAHRAPNYGYTF	NA	TRBV27	TRBJ1-2
CASSLQGPPLNTGELFF	NA	TRBV21-1	TRBJ2-2
CASSRAVGEQYF	few	TRBV10-2	TRBJ2-7
CAISPRADTQYF	many	TRBV10-3	TRBJ2-3